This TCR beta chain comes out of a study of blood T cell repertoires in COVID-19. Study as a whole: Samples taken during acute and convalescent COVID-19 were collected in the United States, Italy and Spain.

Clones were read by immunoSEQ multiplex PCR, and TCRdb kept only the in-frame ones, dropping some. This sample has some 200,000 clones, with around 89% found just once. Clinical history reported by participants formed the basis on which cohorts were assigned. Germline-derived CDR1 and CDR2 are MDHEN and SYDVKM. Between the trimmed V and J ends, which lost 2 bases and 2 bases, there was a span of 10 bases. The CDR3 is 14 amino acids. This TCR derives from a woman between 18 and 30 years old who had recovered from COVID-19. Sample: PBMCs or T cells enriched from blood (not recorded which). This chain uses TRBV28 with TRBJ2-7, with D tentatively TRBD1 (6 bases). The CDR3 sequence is CASSLGQQPYEQYF. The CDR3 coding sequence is TGTGCCAGCAGTTTAGGACAGCAACCCTACGAGCAGTACTTC.